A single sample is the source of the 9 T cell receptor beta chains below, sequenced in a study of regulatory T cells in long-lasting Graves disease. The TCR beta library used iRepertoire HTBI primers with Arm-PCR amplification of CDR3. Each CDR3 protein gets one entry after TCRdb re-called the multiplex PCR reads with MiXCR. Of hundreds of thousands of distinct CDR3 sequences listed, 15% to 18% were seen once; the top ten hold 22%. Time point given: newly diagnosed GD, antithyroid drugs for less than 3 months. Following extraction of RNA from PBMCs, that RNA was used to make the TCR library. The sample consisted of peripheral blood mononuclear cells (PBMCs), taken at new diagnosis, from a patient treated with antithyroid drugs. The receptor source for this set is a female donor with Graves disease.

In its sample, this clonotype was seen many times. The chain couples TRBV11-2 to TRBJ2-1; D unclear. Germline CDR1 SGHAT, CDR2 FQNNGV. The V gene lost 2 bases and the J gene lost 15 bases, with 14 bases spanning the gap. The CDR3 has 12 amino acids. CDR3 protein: CASSLPEIDTFF. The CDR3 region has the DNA TGTGCCAGCAGCTTACCGGAGATAGATACGTTCTTC.

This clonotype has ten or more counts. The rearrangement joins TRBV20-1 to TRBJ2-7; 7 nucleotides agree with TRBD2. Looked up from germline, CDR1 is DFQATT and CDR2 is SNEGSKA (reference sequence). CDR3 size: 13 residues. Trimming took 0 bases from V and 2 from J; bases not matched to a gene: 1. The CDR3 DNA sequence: TGCAGTGCTAGAGATGGGGGGGCCTACGAGCAGTACTTC. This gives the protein CSARDGGAYEQYF.

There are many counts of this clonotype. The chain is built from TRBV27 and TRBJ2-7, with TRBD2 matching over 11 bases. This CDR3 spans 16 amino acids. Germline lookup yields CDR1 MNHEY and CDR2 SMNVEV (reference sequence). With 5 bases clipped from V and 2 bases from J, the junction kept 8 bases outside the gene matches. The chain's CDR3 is CASSPLETSGTYEQYF. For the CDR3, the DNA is TGTGCCAGCAGTCCGCTGGAGACTAGCGGGACCTACGAGCAGTACTTC.

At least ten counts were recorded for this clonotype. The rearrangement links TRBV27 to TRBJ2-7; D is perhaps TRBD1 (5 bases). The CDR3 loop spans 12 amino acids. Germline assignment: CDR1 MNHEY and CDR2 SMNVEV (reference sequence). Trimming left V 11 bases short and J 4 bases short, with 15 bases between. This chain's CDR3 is CAVTSPGYEQYF. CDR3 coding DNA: TGTGCCGTCACTTCGCCAGGGTACGAGCAGTACTTC.

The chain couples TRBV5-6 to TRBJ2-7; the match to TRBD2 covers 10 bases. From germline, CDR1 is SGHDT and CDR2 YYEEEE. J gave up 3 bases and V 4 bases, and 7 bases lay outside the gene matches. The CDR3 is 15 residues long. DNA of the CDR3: TGTGCCAGCAGCCGTAGCGGGAGGATCGACTACGAGCAGTACTTC. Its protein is CASSRSGRIDYEQYF.

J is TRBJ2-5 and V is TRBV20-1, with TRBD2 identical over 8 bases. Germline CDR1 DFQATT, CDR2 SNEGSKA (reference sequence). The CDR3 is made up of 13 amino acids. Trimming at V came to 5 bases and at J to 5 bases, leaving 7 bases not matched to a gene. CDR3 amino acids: CSAPRGGDETQYF. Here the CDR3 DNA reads TGCAGTGCTCCCCGGGGGGGGGATGAGACCCAGTACTTC.

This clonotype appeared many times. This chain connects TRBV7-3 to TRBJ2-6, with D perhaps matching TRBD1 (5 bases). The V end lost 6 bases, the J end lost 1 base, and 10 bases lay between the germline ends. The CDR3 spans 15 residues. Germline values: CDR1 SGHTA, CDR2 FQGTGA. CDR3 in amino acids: CASSSRESGANVLTF. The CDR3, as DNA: TGTGCCAGCAGTTCCAGGGAATCTGGGGCCAACGTCCTGACTTTC.

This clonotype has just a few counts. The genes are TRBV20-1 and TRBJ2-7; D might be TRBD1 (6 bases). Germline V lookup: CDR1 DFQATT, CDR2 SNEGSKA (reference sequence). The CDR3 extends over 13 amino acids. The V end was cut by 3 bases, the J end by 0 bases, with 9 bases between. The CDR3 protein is CSARWDISYEQYF. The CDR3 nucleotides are TGCAGTGCTAGGTGGGACATCTCCTACGAGCAGTACTTC.

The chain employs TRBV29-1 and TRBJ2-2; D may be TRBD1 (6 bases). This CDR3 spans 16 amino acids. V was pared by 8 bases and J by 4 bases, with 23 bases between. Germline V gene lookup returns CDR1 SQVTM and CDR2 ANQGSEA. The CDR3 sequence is CSPLGGKRNGTGELFF. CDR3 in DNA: TGCAGCCCTCTAGGGGGAAAAAGGAACGGCACCGGGGAGCTGTTTTTT.